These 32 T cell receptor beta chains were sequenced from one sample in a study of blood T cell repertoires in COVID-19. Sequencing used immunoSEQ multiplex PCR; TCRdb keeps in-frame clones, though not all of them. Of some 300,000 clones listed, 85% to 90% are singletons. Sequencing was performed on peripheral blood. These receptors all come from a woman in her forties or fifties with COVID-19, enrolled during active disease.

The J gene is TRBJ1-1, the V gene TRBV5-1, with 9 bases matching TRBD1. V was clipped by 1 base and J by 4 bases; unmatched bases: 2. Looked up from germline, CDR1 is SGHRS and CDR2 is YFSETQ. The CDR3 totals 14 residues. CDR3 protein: CASSLQDRGTEAFF. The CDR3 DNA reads TGCGCCAGCAGCTTGCAGGACAGGGGCACTGAAGCTTTCTTT.

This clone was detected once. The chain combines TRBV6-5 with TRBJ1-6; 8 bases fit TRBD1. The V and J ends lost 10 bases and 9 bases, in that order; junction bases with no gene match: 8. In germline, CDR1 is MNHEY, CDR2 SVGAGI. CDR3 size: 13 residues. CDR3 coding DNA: TGTGCCACCCAGCAGGGGGCTAGTTCACCCCTCCACTTT. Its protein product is CATQQGASSPLHF.

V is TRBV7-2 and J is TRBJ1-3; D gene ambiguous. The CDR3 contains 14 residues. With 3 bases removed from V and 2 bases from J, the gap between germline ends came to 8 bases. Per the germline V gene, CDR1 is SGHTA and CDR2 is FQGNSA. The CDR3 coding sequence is TGTGCCAGCAGCTTTATCAGTGCTGGAAACACCATATATTTT. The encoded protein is CASSFISAGNTIYF.

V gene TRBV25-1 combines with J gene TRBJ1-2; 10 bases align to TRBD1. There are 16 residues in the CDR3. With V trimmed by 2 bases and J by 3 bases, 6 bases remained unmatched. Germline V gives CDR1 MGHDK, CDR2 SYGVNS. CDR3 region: CASSERPGTGDYGYTF. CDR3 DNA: TGTGCCAGCAGTGAAAGGCCCGGGACAGGGGACTATGGCTACACCTTC.

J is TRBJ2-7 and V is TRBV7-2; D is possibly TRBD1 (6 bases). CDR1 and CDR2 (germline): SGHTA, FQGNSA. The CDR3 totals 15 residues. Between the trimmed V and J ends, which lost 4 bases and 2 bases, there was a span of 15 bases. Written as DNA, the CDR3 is TGTGCCAGCAGCTCATCCGGGACAAATACCTACGAGCAGTACTTC. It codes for CASSSSGTNTYEQYF.

Here the CDR3 reads CASSLVVGSNTGELFF. The DNA for the CDR3 is TGCGCCAGCAGCTTGGTGGTCGGTTCGAACACCGGGGAGCTGTTTTTT. The genes are TRBV5-1 and TRBJ2-2; D is unclear. This CDR3 contains 16 residues. Trimming stripped 0 bases from V and 0 bases from J, with 9 bases between. CDR1 SGHRS and CDR2 YFSETQ come from the germline V gene.

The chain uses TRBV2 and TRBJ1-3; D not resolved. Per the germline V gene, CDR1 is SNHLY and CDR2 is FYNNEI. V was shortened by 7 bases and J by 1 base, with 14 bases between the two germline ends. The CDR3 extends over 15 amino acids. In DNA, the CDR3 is TGTGCCAGCACCCGAAGACTCGATTCTGGAAACACCATATATTTT. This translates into CASTRRLDSGNTIYF.

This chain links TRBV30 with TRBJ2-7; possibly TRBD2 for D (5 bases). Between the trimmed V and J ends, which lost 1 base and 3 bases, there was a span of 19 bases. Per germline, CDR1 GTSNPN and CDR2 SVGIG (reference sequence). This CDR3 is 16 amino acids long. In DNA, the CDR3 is TGTGCCTGGAGTGCTTTAGGACTCATCGTACTCTACGAGCAGTACTTC. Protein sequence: CAWSALGLIVLYEQYF. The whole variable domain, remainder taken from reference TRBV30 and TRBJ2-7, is SQTIHQWPATLVQPVGSPLSLECTVEGTSNPNLYWYRQAAGRGLQLLFYSVGIGQISSEVPQNLSASRPQDRQFILSSKKLLLSDSGFYLCAWSALGLIVLYEQYFGPGTRLTVT.

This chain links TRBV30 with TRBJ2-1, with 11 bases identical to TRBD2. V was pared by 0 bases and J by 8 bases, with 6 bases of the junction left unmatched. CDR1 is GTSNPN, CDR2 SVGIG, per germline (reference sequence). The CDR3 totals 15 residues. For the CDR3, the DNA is TGTGCCTGGAGTGTGGTGACTAGCGGGGTGGATGAGCAGTTCTTC. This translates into CAWSVVTSGVDEQFF.

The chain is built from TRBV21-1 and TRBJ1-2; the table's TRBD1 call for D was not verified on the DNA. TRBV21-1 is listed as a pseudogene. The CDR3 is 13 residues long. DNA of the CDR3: TGTGCCAGCAGACCGCCTCAGGGCTATGGCTACACCTTC. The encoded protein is CASRPPQGYGYTF.

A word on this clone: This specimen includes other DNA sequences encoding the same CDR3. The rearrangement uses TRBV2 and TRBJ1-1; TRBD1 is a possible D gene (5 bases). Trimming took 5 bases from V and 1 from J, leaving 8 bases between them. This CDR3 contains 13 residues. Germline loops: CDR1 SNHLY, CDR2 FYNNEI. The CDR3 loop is CASSIQGNTEAFF. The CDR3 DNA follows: TGTGCCAGCAGTATCCAGGGGAACACTGAAGCTTTCTTT.

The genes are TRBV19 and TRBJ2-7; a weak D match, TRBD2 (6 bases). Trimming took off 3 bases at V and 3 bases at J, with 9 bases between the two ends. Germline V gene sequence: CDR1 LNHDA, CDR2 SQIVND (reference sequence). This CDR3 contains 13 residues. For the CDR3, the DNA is TGTGCCAGTAGTATCGAGGGAGGCTACGAGCAGTACTTC. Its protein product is CASSIEGGYEQYF.

CDR3 in amino acids: CASMGGLNEQFF. CDR3 DNA sequence: TGTGCCAGCATGGGGGGATTGAATGAGCAGTTCTTC. The genes are TRBV7-9 and TRBJ2-1; tentatively, D is TRBD2 (6 bases). The CDR3 spans 12 residues. Germline V gene lookup returns CDR1 SEHNR and CDR2 FQNEAQ (reference sequence). Between the trimmed V and J ends, which lost 7 bases and 7 bases, there was a span of 11 bases.

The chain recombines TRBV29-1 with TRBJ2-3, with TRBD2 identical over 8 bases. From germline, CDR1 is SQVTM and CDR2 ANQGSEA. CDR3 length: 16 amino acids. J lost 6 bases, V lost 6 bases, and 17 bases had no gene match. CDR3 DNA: TGCAGCGTAGGCCCACCAACAGGGACTAGTCTGGATACGCAGTATTTT. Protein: CSVGPPTGTSLDTQYF.

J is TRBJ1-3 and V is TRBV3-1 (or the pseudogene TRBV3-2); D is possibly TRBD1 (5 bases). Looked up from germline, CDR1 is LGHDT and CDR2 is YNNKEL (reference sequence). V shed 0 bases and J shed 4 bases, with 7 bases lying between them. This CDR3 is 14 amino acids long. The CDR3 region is CASSQEAGGNTIYF. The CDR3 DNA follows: TGTGCCAGCAGCCAAGAGGCAGGGGGAAACACCATATATTTT.

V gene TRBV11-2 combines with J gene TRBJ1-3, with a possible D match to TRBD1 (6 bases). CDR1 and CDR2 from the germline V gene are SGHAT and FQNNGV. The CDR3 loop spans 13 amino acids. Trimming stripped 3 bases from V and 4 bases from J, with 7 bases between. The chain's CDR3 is CASSFGQGNTIYF. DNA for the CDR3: TGTGCCAGCAGCTTTGGACAGGGAAACACCATATATTTT.

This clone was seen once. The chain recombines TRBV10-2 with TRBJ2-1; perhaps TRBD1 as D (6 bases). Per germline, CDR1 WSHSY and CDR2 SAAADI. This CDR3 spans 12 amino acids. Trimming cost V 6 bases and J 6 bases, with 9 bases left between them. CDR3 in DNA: TGCGCCAGCAGGGGCAGGGGCAATGAGCAGTTCTTC. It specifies CASRGRGNEQFF.

In nucleotides, the CDR3 is TGTGCCGGACGACAGGACCCGAACACTGAAGCTTTCTTT. It codes for CAGRQDPNTEAFF. The chain couples TRBV6-6 to TRBJ1-1; D is possibly TRBD1 (6 bases). The CDR3 runs to 13 residues. In germline, CDR1 is MNHNY, CDR2 SVGAGI (reference sequence). V was shortened by 11 bases and J by 1 base, with 14 bases between the two germline ends.

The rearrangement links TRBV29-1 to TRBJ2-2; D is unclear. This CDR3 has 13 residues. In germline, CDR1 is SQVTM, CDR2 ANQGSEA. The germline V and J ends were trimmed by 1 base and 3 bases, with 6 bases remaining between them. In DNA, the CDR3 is TGCAGCGTTGAAGGGCACGACACCGGGGAGCTGTTTTTT. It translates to CSVEGHDTGELFF.

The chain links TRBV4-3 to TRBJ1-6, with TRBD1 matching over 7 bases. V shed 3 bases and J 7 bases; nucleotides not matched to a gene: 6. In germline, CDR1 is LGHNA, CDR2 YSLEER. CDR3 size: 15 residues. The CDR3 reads CASSHRDSWNSPLHF. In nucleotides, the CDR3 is TGCGCCAGCAGCCACCGGGACAGTTGGAATTCACCCCTCCACTTT.

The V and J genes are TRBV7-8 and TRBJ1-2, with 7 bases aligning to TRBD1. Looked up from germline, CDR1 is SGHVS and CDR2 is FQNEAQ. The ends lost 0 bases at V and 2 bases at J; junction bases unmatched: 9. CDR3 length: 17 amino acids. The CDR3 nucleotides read TGTGCCAGCAGCTTAGCGCGATTTCCCAGGGGGAACTATGGCTACACCTTC. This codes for CASSLARFPRGNYGYTF.

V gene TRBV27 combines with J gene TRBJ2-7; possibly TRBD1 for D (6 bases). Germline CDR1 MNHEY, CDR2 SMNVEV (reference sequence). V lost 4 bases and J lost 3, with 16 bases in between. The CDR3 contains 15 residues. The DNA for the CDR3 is TGTGCCAGCAGTTCGGGACAACCCCTTAGCTACGAGCAGTACTTC. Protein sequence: CASSSGQPLSYEQYF.

DNA for the CDR3: TGCGCCAGCCGCGGGGACAGGGGCCGTTGCGACGAAGCTTTCTTT. Residues: CASRGDRGRCDEAFF. This rearrangement joins TRBV23-1 to TRBJ1-1, with 10 nucleotides matching TRBD1. TRBV23-1 is noted as an ORF with a role that remains uncertain. Losses at the gene ends were 8 bases for V and 8 bases for J; bases not matched to a gene: 14. This CDR3 is built from 15 residues.

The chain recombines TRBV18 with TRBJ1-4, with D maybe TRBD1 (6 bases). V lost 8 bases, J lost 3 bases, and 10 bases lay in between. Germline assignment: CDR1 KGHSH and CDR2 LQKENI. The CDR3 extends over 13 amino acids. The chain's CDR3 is CASKQGPNEKLFF. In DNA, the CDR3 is TGTGCCAGCAAACAGGGCCCTAATGAAAAACTGTTTTTT.

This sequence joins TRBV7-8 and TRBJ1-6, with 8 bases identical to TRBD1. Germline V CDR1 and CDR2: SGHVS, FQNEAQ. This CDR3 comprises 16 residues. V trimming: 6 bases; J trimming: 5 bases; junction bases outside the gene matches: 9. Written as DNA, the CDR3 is TGTGCCAGCAGACCGACAGGGGCGTCTAATAATTCACCCCTCCACTTT. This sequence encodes CASRPTGASNNSPLHF. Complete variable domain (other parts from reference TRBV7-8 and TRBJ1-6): GAGVSQSPRYKVAKRGQDVALRCDPISGHVSLFWYQQALGQGPEFLTYFQNEAQLDKSGLPSDRFFAERPEGSVSTLKIQRTQQEDSAVYLCASRPTGASNNSPLHFGNGTRLTVT.

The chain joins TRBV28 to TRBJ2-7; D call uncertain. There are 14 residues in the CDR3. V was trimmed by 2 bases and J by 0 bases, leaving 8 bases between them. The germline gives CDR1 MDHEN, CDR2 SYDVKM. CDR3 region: CASSLARYSYEQYF. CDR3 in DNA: TGTGCCAGCAGTTTAGCGAGATACTCCTACGAGCAGTACTTC.

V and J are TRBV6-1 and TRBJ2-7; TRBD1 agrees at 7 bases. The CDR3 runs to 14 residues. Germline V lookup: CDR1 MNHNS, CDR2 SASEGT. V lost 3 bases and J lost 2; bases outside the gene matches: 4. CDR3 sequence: CASSERQGPYEQYF. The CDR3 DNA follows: TGTGCCAGCAGTGAGCGACAGGGCCCCTACGAGCAGTACTTC.

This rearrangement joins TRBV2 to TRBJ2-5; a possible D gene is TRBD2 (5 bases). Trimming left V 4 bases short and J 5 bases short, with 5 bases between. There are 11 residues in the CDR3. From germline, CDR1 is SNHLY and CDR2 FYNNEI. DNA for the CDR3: TGTGCCAGCAGTGGAGGGGAGACCCAGTACTTC. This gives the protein CASSGGETQYF.

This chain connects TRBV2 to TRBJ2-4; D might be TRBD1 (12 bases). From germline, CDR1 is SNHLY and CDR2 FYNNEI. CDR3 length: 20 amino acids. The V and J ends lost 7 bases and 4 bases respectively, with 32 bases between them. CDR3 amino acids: CASKPGQGAVGTSGKNIQYF. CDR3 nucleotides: TGTGCCAGCAAGCCGGGACAGGGGGCGGTCGGGACTAGCGGTAAAAACATTCAGTACTTC. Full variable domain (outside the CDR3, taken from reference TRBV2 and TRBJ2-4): EPEVTQTPSHQVTQMGQEVILRCVPISNHLYFYWYRQILGQKVEFLVSFYNNEISEKSEIFDDQFSVERPDGSNFTLKIRSTKLEDSAMYFCASKPGQGAVGTSGKNIQYFGAGTRLSVL.

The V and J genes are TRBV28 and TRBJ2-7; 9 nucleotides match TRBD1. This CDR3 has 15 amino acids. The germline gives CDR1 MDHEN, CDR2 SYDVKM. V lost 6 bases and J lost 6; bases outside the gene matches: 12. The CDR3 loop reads CASSPKGQGSLEQYF. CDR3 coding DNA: TGTGCCAGCAGCCCTAAGGGACAGGGTTCTCTCGAGCAGTACTTC. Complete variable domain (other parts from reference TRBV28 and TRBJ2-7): DVKVTQSSRYLVKRTGEKVFLECVQDMDHENMFWYRQDPGLGLRLIYFSYDVKMKEKGDIPEGYSVSREKKERFSLILESASTNQTSMYLCASSPKGQGSLEQYFGPGTRLTVT.

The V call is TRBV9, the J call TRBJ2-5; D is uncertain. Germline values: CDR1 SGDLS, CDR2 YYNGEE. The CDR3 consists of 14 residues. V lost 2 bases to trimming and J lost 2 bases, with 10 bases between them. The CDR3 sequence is CASSVFHSQETQYF. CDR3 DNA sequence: TGTGCCAGCAGCGTTTTTCACTCGCAAGAGACCCAGTACTTC. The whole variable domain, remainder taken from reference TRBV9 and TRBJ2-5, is DSGVTQTPKHLITATGQRVTLRCSPRSGDLSVYWYQQSLDQGLQFLIQYYNGEERAKGNILERFSAQQFPDLHSELNLSSLELGDSALYFCASSVFHSQETQYFGPGTRLLVL.

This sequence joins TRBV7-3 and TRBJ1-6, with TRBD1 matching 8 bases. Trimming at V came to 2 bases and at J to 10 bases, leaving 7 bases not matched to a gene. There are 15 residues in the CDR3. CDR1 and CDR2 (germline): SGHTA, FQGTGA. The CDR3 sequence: CASSLVSGGGSPLHF. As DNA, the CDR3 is TGTGCCAGCAGCTTAGTTTCAGGGGGCGGGTCACCCCTCCACTTT.